This T cell receptor beta chain was recorded in a study of control samples from healthy donors and cancer patients. TCRdb's copy holds only in-frame clones and misses some; the assay was immunoSEQ multiplex PCR. The repertoire includes under 150,000 clones, 85% to 95% of them detected once, and about 4% sits in the top ten. The origin of this receptor is a man aged 30 to 45 in good health. What was sequenced was blood.

The CDR3 reads CSVALTNYHEQYF. As DNA, the CDR3 is TGCAGCGTTGCTCTGACAAATTATCACGAGCAGTACTTC. The chain links TRBV29-1 to TRBJ2-7; D is undetermined. The V end was cut by 4 bases, the J end by 5 bases, with 15 bases between. The CDR3 length is 13 residues. The germline CDR1 and CDR2 sequences are SQVTM and ANQGSEA.